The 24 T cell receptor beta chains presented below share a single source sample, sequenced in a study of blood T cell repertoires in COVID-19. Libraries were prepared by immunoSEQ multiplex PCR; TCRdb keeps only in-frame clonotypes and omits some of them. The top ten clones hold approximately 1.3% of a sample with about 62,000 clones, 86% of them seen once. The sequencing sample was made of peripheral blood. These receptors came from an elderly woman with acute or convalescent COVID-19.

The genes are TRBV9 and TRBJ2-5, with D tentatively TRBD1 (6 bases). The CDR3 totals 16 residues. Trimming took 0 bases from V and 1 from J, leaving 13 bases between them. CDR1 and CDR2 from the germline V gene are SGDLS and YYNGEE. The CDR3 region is CASSVGAGQTQETQYF. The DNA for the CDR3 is TGTGCCAGCAGCGTAGGCGCCGGACAGACCCAAGAGACCCAGTACTTC.

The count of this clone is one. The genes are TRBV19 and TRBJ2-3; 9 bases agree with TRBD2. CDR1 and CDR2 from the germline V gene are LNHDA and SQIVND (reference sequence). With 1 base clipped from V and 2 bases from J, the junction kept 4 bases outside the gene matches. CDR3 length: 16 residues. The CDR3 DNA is TGTGCCAGTAGTATAGGCGGGAGGGTGGCCACAGATACGCAGTATTTT. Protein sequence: CASSIGGRVATDTQYF. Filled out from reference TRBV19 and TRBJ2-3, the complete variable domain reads DGGITQSPKYLFRKEGQNVTLSCEQNLNHDAMYWYRQDPGQGLRLIYYSQIVNDFQKGDIAEGYSVSREKKESFPLTVTSAQKNPTAFYLCASSIGGRVATDTQYFGPGTRLTVL.

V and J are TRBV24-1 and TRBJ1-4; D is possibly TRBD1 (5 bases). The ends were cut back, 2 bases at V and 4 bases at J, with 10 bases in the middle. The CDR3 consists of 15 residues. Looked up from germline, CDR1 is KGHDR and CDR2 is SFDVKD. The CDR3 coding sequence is TGTGCCACCAGTGATTCCTCGGGGGTTAATGAAAAACTGTTTTTT. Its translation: CATSDSSGVNEKLFF.

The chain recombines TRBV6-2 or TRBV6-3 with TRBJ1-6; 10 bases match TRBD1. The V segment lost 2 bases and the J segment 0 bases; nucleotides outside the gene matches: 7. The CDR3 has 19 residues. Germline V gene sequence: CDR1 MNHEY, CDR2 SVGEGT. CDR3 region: CASSYQPGQGSSYNSPLHF. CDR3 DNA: TGTGCCAGCAGTTACCAACCGGGACAGGGGAGCTCCTATAATTCACCCCTCCACTTT.

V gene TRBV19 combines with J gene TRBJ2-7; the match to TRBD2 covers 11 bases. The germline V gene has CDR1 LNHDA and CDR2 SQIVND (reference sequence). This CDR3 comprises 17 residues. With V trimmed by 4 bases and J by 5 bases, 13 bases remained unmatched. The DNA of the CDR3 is TGTGCCAGTAGTAAACTAGCGGGAGTGGGGCTCGCACACGAGCAGTACTTC. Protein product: CASSKLAGVGLAHEQYF.

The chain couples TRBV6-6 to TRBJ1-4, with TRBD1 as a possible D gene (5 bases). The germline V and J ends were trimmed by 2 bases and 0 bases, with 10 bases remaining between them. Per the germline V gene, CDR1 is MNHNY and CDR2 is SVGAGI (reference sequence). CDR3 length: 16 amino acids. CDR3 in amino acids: CASSYDSQATNEKLFF. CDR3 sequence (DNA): TGTGCCAGCAGTTACGACAGCCAGGCAACTAATGAAAAACTGTTTTTT.

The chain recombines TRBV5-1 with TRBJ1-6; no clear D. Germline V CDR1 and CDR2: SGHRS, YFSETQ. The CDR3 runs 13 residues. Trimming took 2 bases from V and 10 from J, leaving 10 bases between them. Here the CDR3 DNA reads TGCGCCAGCAGCTTCGAGAATGAATCACCCCTCCACTTT. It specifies CASSFENESPLHF.

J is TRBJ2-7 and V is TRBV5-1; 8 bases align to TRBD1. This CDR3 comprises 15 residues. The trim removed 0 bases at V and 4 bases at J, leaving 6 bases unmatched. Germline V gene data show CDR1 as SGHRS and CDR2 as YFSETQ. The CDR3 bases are TGCGCCAGCAGCTTGGTAGGCACAGGGGGATACGAGCAGTACTTC. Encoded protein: CASSLVGTGGYEQYF.

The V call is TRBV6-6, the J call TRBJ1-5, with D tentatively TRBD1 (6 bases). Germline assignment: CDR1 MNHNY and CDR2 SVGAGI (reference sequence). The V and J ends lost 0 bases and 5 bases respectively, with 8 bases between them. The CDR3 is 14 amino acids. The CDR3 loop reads CASSYSQGYQPQHF. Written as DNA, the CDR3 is TGTGCCAGCAGTTACTCGCAGGGGTATCAGCCCCAGCATTTT.

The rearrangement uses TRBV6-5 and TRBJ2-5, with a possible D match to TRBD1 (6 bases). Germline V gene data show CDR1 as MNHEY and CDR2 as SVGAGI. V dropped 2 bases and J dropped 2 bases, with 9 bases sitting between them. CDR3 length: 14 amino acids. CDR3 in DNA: TGTGCCAGCAGTTACACCGGACAGCAAGAGACCCAGTACTTC. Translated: CASSYTGQQETQYF.

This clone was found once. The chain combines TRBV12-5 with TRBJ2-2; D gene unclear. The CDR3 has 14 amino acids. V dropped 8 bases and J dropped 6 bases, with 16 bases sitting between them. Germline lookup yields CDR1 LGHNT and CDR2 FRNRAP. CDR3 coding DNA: TGTGCTAGTCGAGGCTATCCCCTGCCCGGGGAGCTGTTTTTT. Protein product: CASRGYPLPGELFF.

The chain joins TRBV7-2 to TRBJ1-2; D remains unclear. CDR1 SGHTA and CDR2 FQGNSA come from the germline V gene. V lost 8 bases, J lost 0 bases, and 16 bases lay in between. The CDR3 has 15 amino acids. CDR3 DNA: TGTGCCAGCTACTCGGCCGCCGGAGCTAACTATGGCTACACCTTC. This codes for CASYSAAGANYGYTF.

The CDR3 reads CASSPRTGDNEQFF. The CDR3 DNA sequence: TGTGCCAGCAGCCCAAGAACGGGGGACAATGAGCAGTTCTTC. The chain is built from TRBV3-1 (or the pseudogene TRBV3-2) and TRBJ2-1, with TRBD2 as a possible D gene (6 bases). From germline, CDR1 is LGHDT and CDR2 YNNKEL (reference sequence). Trimming removed 4 bases at V and 5 bases at J, with 12 bases between. The CDR3 has 14 residues.

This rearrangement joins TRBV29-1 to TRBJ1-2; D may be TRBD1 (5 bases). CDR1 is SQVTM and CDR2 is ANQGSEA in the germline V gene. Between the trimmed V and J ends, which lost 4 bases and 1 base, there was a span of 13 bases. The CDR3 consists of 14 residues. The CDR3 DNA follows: TGCAGCGTTGGAAGGGGTTGGGATAACTATGGCTACACCTTC. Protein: CSVGRGWDNYGYTF. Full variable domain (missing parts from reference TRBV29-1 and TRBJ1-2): SAVISQKPSRDICQRGTSLTIQCQVDSQVTMMFWYRQQPGQSLTLIATANQGSEATYESGFVIDKFPISRPNLTFSTLTVSNMSPEDSSIYLCSVGRGWDNYGYTFGSGTRLTVV.

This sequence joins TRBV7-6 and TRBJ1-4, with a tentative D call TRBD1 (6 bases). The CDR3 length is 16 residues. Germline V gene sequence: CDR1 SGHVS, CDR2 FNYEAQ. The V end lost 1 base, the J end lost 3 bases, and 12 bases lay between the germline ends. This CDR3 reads CASSLGQGFSNEKLFF. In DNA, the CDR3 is TGTGCCAGCAGCTTAGGCCAGGGGTTTTCTAATGAAAAACTGTTTTTT.

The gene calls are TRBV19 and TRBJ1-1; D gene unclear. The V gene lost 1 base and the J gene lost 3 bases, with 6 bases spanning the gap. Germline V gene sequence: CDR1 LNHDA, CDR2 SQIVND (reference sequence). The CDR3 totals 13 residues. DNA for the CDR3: TGTGCCAGTAGTATAGGAGGAGACACTGAAGCTTTCTTT. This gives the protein CASSIGGDTEAFF.

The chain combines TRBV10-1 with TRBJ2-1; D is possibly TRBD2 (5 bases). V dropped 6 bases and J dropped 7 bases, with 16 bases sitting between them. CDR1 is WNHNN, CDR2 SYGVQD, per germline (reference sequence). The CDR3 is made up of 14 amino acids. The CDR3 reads CASSQGSGVNEQFF. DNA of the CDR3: TGCGCCAGCAGCCAAGGGTCCGGGGTTAATGAGCAGTTCTTC.

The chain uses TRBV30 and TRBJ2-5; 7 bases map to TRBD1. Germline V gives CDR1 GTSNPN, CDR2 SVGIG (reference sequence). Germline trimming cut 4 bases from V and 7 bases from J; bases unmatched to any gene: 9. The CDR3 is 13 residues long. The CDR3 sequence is CAWTQGQALTQYF. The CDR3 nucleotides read TGTGCCTGGACTCAAGGACAGGCCTTGACCCAGTACTTC.

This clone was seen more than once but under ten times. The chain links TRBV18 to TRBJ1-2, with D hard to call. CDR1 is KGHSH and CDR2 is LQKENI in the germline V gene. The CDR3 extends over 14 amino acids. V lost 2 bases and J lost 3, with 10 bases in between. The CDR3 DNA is TGTGCCAGCTCACCAAGCGGTTATCACTATGGCTACACCTTC. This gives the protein CASSPSGYHYGYTF.

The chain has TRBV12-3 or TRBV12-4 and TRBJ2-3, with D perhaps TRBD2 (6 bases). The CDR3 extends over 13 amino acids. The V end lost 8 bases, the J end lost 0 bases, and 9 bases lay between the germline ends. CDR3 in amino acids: CASSEGSTDTQYF. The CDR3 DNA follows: TGTGCCAGCTCGGAGGGGAGCACAGATACGCAGTATTTT.

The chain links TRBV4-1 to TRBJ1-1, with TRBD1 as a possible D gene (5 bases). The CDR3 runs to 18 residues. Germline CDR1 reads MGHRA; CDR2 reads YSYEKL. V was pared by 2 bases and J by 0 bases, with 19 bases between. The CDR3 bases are TGCGCCAGCAGCCAACGATCGGGGGAAGCGATCATGAACACTGAAGCTTTCTTT. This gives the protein CASSQRSGEAIMNTEAFF.

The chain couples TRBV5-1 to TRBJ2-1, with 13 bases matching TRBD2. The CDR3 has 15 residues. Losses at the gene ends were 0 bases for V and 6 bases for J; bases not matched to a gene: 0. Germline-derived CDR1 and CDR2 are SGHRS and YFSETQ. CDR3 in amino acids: CASSLGTSGSNEQFF. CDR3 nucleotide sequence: TGCGCCAGCAGCTTGGGGACTAGCGGGAGCAATGAGCAGTTCTTC.

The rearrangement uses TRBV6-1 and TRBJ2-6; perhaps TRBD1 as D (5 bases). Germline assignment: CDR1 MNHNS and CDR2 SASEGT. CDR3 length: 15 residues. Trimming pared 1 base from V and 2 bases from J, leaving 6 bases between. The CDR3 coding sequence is TGTGCCAGCAGTGAAGGCAGGGCTGGGGCCAACGTCCTGACTTTC. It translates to CASSEGRAGANVLTF.

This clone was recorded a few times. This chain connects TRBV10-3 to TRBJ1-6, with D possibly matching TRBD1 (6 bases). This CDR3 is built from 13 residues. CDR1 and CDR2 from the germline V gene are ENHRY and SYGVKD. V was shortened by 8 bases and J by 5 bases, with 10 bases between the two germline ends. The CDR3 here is CAIGGADNSPLHF. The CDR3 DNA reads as TGTGCCATCGGGGGCGCCGATAATTCACCCCTCCACTTT.